The present entry profiles one T cell receptor (beta chain) with its context. What it recognizes is unknown. The data belong to a study of T cell responses to AZD1222 COVID-19 vaccine. Whole-study results and caveats: Donor demographics were predominantly white British with a female majority; clonal diversity may be underestimated.

Trimming took off 7 bases at V and 5 bases at J, with 5 bases between the two ends. Germline V gene lookup returns CDR1 SGDLS and CDR2 YYNGEE. This CDR3 comprises 10 residues. The assay was immunoSEQ multiplex PCR, and TCRdb's table has in-frame clones only and misses some. Here the sample spans 26,000 or so clones, about nine tenths being singletons. The sequences come from peripheral blood, collected 28 days after the second AZD1222 dose. The chain has TRBV9 and TRBJ2-3; the D is unclear. The sequence derives from an adult who received the AZD1222 COVID-19 vaccine. CDR3 DNA: TGTGCCAGCCCCGGAGATACGCAGTATTTT. Protein sequence: CASPGDTQYF.